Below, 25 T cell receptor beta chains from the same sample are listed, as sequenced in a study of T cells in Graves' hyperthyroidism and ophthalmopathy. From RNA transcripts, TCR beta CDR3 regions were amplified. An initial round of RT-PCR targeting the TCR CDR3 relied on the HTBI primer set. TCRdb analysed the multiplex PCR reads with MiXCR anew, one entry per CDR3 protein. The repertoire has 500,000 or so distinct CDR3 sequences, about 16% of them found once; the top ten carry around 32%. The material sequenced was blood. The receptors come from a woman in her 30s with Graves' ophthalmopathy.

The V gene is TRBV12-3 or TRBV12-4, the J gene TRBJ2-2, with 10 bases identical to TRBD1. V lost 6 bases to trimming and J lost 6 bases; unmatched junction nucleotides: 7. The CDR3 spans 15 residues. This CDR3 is CASSLTGGDAGELFF. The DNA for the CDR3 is TGTGCCAGCAGCCTGACAGGGGGCGATGCCGGGGAGCTGTTTTTT.

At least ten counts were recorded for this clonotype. The CDR3 protein is CASTNKWGLENTEAFF. The CDR3, as DNA: TGTGCCAGCACCAACAAGTGGGGGCTAGAAAACACTGAAGCTTTCTTT. The gene calls are TRBV6-1 and TRBJ1-1; D is perhaps TRBD1 (6 bases). This CDR3 comprises 16 residues. V was trimmed by 7 bases and J by 2 bases, leaving 20 bases between them. Germline CDR1 is MNHNS and CDR2 is SASEGT.

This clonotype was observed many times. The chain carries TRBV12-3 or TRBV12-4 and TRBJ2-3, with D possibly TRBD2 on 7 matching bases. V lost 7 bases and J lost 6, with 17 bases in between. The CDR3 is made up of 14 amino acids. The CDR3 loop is CASKLLQGGDTQYF. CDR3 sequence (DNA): TGTGCCAGCAAACTCCTACAGGGAGGGGATACGCAGTATTTT.

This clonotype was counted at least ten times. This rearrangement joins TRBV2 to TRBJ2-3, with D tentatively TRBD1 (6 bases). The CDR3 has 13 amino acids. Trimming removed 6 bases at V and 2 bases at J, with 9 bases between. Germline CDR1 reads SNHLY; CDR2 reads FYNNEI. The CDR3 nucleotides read TGTGCCAGCAGCGGACAGTTCACAGATACGCAGTATTTT. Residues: CASSGQFTDTQYF.

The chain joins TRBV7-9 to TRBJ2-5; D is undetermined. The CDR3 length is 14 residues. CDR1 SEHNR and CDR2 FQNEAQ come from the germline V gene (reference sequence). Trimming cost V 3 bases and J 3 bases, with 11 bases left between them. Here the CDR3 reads CASSFVGGKETQYF. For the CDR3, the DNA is TGTGCCAGCAGCTTTGTGGGTGGAAAAGAGACCCAGTACTTC.

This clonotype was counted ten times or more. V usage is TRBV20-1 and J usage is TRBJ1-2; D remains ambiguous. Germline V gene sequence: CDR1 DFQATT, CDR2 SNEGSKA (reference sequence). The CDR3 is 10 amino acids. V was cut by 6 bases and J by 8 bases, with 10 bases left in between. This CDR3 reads CSAVPWGYTF. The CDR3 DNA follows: TGCAGTGCCGTCCCCTGGGGCTACACCTTC.

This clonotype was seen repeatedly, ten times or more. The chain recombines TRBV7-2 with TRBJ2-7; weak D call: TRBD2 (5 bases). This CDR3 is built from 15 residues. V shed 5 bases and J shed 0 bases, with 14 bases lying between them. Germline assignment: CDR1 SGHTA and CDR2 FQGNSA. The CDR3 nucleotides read TGTGCCAGCAGCCGTACCGGGGTCAGCTCCTACGAGCAGTACTTC. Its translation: CASSRTGVSSYEQYF.

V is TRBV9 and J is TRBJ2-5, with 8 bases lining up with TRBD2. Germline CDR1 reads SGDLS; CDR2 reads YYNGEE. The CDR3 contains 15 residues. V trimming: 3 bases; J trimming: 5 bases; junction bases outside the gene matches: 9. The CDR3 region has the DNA TGTGCCAGCAGCGGTGGACGGACTAGCTATGAGACCCAGTACTTC. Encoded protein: CASSGGRTSYETQYF.

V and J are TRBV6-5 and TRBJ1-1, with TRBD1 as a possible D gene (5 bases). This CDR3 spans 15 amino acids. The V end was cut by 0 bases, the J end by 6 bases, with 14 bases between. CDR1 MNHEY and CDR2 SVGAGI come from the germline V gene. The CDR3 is CASSYSLAGTAEAFF. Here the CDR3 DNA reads TGTGCCAGCAGTTACTCTCTGGCAGGGACCGCTGAAGCTTTCTTT.

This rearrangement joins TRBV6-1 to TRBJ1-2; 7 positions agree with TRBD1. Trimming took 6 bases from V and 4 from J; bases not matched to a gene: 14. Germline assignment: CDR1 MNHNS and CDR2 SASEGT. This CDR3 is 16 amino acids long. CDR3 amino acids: CASRGVLGQIFYGYTF. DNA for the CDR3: TGTGCCAGCAGGGGAGTCTTGGGACAGATTTTCTATGGCTACACCTTC.

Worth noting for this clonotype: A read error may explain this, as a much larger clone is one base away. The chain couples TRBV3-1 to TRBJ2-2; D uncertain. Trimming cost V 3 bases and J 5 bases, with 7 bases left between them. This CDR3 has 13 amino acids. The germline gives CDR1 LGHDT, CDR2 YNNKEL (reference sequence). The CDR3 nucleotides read TGTGCCAGCAGCCAGGCAGTTACCGGGGAGCTGTTTTTT. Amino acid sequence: CASSQAVTGELFF.

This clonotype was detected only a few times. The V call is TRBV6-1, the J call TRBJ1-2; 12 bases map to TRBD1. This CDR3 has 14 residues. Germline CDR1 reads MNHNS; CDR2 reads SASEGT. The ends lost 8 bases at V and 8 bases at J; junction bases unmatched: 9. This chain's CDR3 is CASDKGQGAGGYTF. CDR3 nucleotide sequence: TGTGCCAGCGATAAGGGACAGGGGGCTGGGGGCTACACCTTC.

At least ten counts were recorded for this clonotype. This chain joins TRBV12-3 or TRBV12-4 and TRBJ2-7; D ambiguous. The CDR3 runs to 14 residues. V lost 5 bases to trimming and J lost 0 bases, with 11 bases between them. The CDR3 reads CASSPDPSSYEQYF. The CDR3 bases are TGTGCCAGCAGTCCCGACCCTAGCTCCTACGAGCAGTACTTC.

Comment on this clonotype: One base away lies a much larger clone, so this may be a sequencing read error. The CDR3 sequence is CSEPQGWAYEQYF. CDR3 in DNA: TGCAGTGAGCCACAGGGGTGGGCCTACGAGCAGTACTTC. J is TRBJ2-7 and V is TRBV20-1; 7 nucleotides align to TRBD1. CDR3 size: 13 residues. V dropped 7 bases and J dropped 2; count of bases not matched to a gene: 8. CDR1 DFQATT and CDR2 SNEGSKA come from the germline V gene (reference sequence).

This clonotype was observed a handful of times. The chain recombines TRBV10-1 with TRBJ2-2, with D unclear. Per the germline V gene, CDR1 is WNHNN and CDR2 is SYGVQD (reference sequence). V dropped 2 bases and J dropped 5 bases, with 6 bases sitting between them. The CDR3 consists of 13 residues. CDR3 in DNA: TGCGCCAGCAGTGAGCTGGTAACCGGGGAGCTGTTTTTT. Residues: CASSELVTGELFF.

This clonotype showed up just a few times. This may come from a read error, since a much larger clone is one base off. DNA for the CDR3: TGCAGTGCCGGGTTCGGTAGCAGGACCTACGAGCAGTACTTC. This codes for CSAGFGSRTYEQYF. The chain couples TRBV20-1 to TRBJ2-7; D is undetermined. Per germline, CDR1 DFQATT and CDR2 SNEGSKA (reference sequence). Trimming took 6 bases from V and 2 from J, leaving 17 bases between them. CDR3 length: 14 amino acids.

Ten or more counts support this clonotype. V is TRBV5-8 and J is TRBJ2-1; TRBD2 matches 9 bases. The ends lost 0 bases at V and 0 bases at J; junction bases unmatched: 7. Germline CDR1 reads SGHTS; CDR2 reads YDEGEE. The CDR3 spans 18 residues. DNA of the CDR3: TGTGCCAGCAGCTTGGGCGGGAGGGTTTACCGCTCCTACAATGAGCAGTTCTTC. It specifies CASSLGGRVYRSYNEQFF.

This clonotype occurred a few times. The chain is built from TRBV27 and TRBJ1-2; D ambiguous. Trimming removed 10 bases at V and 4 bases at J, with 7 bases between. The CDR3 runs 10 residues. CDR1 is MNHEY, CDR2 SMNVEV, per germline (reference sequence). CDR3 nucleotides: TGTGCCAACGACGGCTATGGCTACACCTTC. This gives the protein CANDGYGYTF.

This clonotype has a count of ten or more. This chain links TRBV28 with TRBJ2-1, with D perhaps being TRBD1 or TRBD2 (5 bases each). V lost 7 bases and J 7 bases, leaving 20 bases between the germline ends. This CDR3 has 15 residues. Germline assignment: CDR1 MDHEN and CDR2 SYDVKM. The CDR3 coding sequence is TGTGCCAGCACCCCGGCGGGCAGGGATTTGAATGAGCAGTTCTTC. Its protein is CASTPAGRDLNEQFF.

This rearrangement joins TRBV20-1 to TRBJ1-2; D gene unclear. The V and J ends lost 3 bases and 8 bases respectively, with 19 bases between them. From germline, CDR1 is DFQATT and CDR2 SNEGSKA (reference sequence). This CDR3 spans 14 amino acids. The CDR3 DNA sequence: TGCAGTGCTAGGATCTTCGGCCAGGACCTGGGCTACACCTTC. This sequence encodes CSARIFGQDLGYTF.

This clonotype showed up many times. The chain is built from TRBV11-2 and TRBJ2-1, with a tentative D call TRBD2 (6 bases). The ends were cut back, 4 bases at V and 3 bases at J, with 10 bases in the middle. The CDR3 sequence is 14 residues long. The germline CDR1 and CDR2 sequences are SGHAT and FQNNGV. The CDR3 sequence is CASSYRGNYNEQFF. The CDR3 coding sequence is TGTGCCAGCAGCTACCGCGGGAACTACAATGAGCAGTTCTTC.

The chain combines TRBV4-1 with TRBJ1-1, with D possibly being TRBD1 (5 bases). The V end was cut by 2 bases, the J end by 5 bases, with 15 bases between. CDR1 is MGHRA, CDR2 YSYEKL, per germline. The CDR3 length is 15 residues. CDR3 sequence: CASSQTAAGQTEAFF. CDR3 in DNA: TGCGCCAGCAGCCAAACGGCAGCGGGGCAAACTGAAGCTTTCTTT.

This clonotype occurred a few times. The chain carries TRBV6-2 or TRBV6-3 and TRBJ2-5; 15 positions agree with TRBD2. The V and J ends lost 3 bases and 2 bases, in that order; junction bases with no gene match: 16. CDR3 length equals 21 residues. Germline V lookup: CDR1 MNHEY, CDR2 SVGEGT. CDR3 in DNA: TGTGCCAGCAGTTATCGTATCCGGGGACTAGCGGGAGGACGCACACAAGAGACCCAGTACTTC. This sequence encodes CASSYRIRGLAGGRTQETQYF.

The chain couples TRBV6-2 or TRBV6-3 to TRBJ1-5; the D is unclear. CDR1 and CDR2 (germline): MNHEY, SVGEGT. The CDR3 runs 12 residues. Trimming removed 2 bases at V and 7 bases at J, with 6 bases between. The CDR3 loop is CASSYGWQPQHF. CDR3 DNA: TGTGCCAGCAGTTACGGGTGGCAGCCCCAGCATTTT.

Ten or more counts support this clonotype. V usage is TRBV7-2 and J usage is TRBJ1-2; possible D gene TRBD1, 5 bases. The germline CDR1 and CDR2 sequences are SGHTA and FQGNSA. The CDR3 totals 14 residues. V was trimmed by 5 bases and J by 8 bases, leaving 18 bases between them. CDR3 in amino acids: CASSLKGAARGYTF. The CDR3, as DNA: TGTGCCAGCAGCCTAAAAGGGGCCGCCAGGGGCTACACCTTC.